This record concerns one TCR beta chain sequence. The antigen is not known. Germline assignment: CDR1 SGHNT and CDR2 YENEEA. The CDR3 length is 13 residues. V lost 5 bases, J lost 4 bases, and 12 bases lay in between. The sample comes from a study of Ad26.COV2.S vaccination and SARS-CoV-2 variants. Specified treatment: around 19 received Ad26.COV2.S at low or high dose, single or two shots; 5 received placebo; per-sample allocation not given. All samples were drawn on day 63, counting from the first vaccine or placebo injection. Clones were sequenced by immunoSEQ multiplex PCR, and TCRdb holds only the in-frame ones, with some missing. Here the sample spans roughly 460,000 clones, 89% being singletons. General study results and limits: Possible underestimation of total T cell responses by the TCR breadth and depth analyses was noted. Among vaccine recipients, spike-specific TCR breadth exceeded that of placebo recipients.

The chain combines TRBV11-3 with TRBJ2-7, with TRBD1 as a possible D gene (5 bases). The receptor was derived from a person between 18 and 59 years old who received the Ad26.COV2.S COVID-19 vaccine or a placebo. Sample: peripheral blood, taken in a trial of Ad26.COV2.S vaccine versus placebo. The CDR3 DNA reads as TGTGCCAGCAGCGCAAAAGGGGCGTACGAGCAGTACTTC. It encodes CASSAKGAYEQYF. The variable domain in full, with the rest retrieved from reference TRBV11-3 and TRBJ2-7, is EAGVVQSPRYKIIEKKQPVAFWCNPISGHNTLYWYLQNLGQGPELLIRYENEEAVDDSQLPKDRFSAERLKGVDSTLKIQPAELGDSAVYLCASSAKGAYEQYFGPGTRLTVT.